This T cell receptor beta chain was sequenced in a study of shared clonotypes between healthy human individuals. Original analysis: Owing to the provision of junction-only sequences devoid of quality scores by immunoSEQ, filtering differed. The assay was immunoSEQ multiplex PCR, and TCRdb's table has in-frame clones only and misses some. V, J and clone size are taken as reported in that table, and D and trimming were inferred from the DNA itself. This table holds around 2,100,000 clones, about 95% found once. About this clone itself: The antigen remains unidentified.

Naive CD8 cells lacked CD45RO and underwent positive selection for CCR7, leaving out terminally differentiated effector memory CD45RA+ cells. The study's findings and limits: Estimated richness was generally greater in naive than memory subsets.

Material for sequencing was naive CD8+ T cells sorted from blood. The receptor's source is a man between 18 and 29 years old in good health.

CDR3 in amino acids: CASGSSVSYNQPQHF. In DNA, the CDR3 is TGTGCCAGCGGTTCCTCGGTCAGTTACAATCAGCCCCAGCATTTT. The rearrangement uses TRBV5-6 and TRBJ1-5; D ambiguous. V was shortened by 7 bases and J by 3 bases, with 17 bases between the two germline ends. The CDR3 is 15 residues long. The germline V gene encodes CDR1 SGHDT and CDR2 YYEEEE.